The next 15 T cell receptor beta chains were all read from a single sample in a study of blood T cells in healthy people across ages. For the second PCR, which ran for roughly 6 to 12 cycles, a sample-barcoded 5' primer and a J-beta primer mix were used. Using its own MiXCR run on the 5' RACE reads, TCRdb lists one record per CDR3 protein. The data contain over 1,200,000 distinct CDR3 sequences, roughly 64% of them singletons. The sample taken for sequencing was blood. The origin of the receptors is a man aged 18 to 30 in good health.

This chain connects TRBV15 to TRBJ2-1, with a possible D match to TRBD2 (5 bases). Trimming stripped 5 bases from V and 9 bases from J, with 23 bases between. The germline gives CDR1 LNHNV, CDR2 YYDKDF (reference sequence). The CDR3 extends over 16 amino acids. The CDR3 region is CATSGPGLAARREQFF. The CDR3 bases are TGTGCCACCAGCGGACCGGGGTTGGCAGCGCGTCGTGAGCAGTTCTTC.

In its sample, this clonotype was seen a few times. The rearrangement links TRBV10-3 to TRBJ2-7; perhaps TRBD1 as D (6 bases). CDR1 and CDR2 (germline): ENHRY, SYGVKD. Trimming took 3 bases from V and 3 from J, leaving 12 bases between them. The CDR3 has 14 amino acids. CDR3 in amino acids: CAISDPGHSYEQYF. In DNA form, the CDR3 reads TGTGCCATCAGTGACCCGGGACACAGCTACGAGCAGTACTTC.

The CDR3 sequence: CASSSPRSHLNTEAFF. For the CDR3, the DNA is TGTGCCAGCAGTTCCCCCCGCAGTCATTTGAACACTGAAGCTTTCTTT. The V call is TRBV28, the J call TRBJ1-1; D gene unclear. The germline CDR1 and CDR2 sequences are MDHEN and SYDVKM. Deletions cut 4 bases from V and 0 bases from J, with 15 bases between. CDR3 length: 16 residues.

This clonotype has a single count. The chain carries TRBV29-1 and TRBJ2-7; 7 nucleotides line up with TRBD1. Trimming removed 3 bases from V and 7 bases from J; junction bases left unmatched: 12. Per the germline V gene, CDR1 is SQVTM and CDR2 is ANQGSEA. CDR3 length: 14 amino acids. CDR3 sequence reads: CSVELRGLVNEQYF. The CDR3 DNA sequence: TGCAGCGTTGAGTTAAGGGGGCTCGTGAATGAGCAGTACTTC.

The chain employs TRBV5-1 and TRBJ2-1; D call uncertain. This CDR3 is built from 15 residues. Germline CDR1 and CDR2: SGHRS and YFSETQ. V gave up 6 bases and J gave up 1 base, with 14 bases separating them. For the CDR3, the DNA is TGCGCCAGCAACGTCCAAAACCCGTCCTACAATGAGCAGTTCTTC. It codes for CASNVQNPSYNEQFF. Filled out from reference TRBV5-1 and TRBJ2-1, the complete variable domain reads KAGVTQTPRYLIKTRGQQVTLSCSPISGHRSVSWYQQTPGQGLQFLFEYFSETQRNKGNFPGRFSGRQFSNSRSEMNVSTLELGDSALYLCASNVQNPSYNEQFFGPGTRLTVL.

The CDR3 DNA reads TGTGCCAGCAGTTTCTCCGGGACAGGGGATTACTACGAGCAGTACTTC. As protein: CASSFSGTGDYYEQYF. V usage is TRBV28 and J usage is TRBJ2-4, with TRBD1 matching 10 bases. The J call could be wrong; TRBJ2-7 is a better fit for the DNA end. The length of the CDR3 is 16 residues. Germline V gene data show CDR1 as MDHEN and CDR2 as SYDVKM.

This rearrangement joins TRBV21-1 to TRBJ1-6; TRBD1, the table's D call, was not compared with the DNA. TRBV21-1 is shown as a pseudogene. This CDR3 has 14 residues. CDR3 in amino acids: CASSKDRLNSPLHF. The CDR3 bases are TGTGCCAGCAGCAAAGACAGGCTCAATTCACCCCTCCACTTT.

This rearrangement joins TRBV4-2 to TRBJ2-1; TRBD2 might be the D (7 bases). The length of the CDR3 is 15 residues. The germline V gene has CDR1 LGHNA and CDR2 YNFKEQ. Trimming pared 0 bases from V and 9 bases from J, leaving 15 bases between. The CDR3 DNA reads TGTGCCAGCAGCCAAGAAGAGGGGGGCGGGGGTGAGCAGTTCTTC. Its protein product is CASSQEEGGGGEQFF.

This chain joins TRBV7-9 and TRBJ2-7, with 8 positions matching TRBD1. CDR3 size: 15 residues. Trimming removed 1 base from V and 4 bases from J; junction bases left unmatched: 6. CDR1 is SEHNR, CDR2 FQNEAQ, per germline (reference sequence). The CDR3 region is CASSLEQDRVYEQYF. The DNA for the CDR3 is TGTGCCAGCAGCTTAGAGCAGGACAGGGTATACGAGCAGTACTTC.

The chain combines TRBV29-1 with TRBJ2-1; 8 nucleotides line up with TRBD1. Germline CDR1 SQVTM, CDR2 ANQGSEA. Trimming at V came to 5 bases and at J to 3 bases, leaving 6 bases not matched to a gene. This CDR3 spans 14 amino acids. CDR3 sequence reads: CSVPAGGSYNEQFF. CDR3 nucleotide sequence: TGCAGCGTTCCAGCAGGGGGCAGCTACAATGAGCAGTTCTTC.

V is TRBV25-1 and J is TRBJ2-7, with 8 positions matching TRBD1. Germline V gives CDR1 MGHDK, CDR2 SYGVNS. The CDR3 extends over 14 amino acids. V shed 4 bases, J shed 10 bases, and the junction held 12 bases outside the gene matches. The CDR3: CASSGTGRRGIQYF. DNA of the CDR3: TGTGCCAGCAGTGGGACAGGGCGGAGGGGGATTCAGTACTTC.

This clonotype is a singleton in its sample. One end of the junction does not line up with germline, which may come from a read error. CDR3 nucleotide sequence: TGTGCTAGCAGCTTGGCCGCGGACAGCCACTCCTTGGCCCAGTACTTC. Protein product: CASSLAADSHSLAQYF. This chain joins TRBV5-8 and TRBJ2-5; the D gene is possibly TRBD1 (6 bases). The germline V gene encodes CDR1 SGHTS and CDR2 YDEGEE. The CDR3 sequence is 16 residues long.

The V and J genes are TRBV29-1 and TRBJ2-7; tentatively, D is TRBD1 or TRBD2 (7 bases each). V lost 4 bases and J 5 bases, leaving 18 bases between the germline ends. Per germline, CDR1 SQVTM and CDR2 ANQGSEA. The CDR3 totals 14 residues. The CDR3 bases are TGCAGCGTTGTGGGGAACAGGGGAGGGAACGAGCAGTACTTC. Its protein product is CSVVGNRGGNEQYF.

The chain uses TRBV10-3 and TRBJ2-1; 8 nucleotides agree with TRBD2. From germline, CDR1 is ENHRY and CDR2 SYGVKD. The CDR3 has 17 residues. Trimming removed 0 bases from V and 5 bases from J; junction bases left unmatched: 9. The CDR3 here is CAISESFAGGRNNEQFF. DNA for the CDR3: TGTGCCATCAGTGAGTCCTTCGCGGGAGGTCGGAACAATGAGCAGTTCTTC.

This clonotype has more than one count but fewer than ten. In DNA, the CDR3 is TGTGCCAGCAGTTTAGCCAGGGCTGGCTACACCTTC. Protein: CASSLARAGYTF. The chain links TRBV12-3 or TRBV12-4 to TRBJ1-2; perhaps TRBD1 as D (5 bases). V was cut by 0 bases and J by 7 bases, with 6 bases left in between. The CDR3 length is 12 residues.